Listed below are T cell receptor beta chains from one sample, sequenced in a study of patients and donors after allogeneic stem cell transplantation. From the RT-PCR reads, TCRdb called clonotypes with MiXCR, one entry per CDR3 protein. The sample carries some 960,000 distinct CDR3 sequences, roughly 18% recorded once. Sequencing input: blood, either unsorted or a sorted T cell fraction (not recorded which). These TCRs come from a human donor who was either an allogeneic HSCT recipient or a stem cell or donor lymphocyte infusion donor (not recorded which). It is not recorded whose cells these are; they may come from a transplant donor. The CDR3 runs from the conserved cysteine through the conserved F or W.

cdr3_aa v_call
CASSLAGDGTDTQYF TRBV9
CASSQGRRMQETQYF TRBV14
CSASRPGLATYEQYF TRBV20-1
CASSLGFNTEAFF TRBV12-3/TRBV12-4
CASRPLADEQFF TRBV2
CATWDRGWLNEQFF TRBV27
CSAEGADTQYF TRBV20-1
CASRIDRVDDTGELFF TRBV5-8
CASSLLRPETQYF TRBV12-3/TRBV12-4
CASSPGQGTYNSPLHF TRBV5-1
CASSLGGQIMNTEAFF TRBV5-1
CASSLLDRGPYEQYF TRBV12-3/TRBV12-4
CASSQALVGDQDTQYF TRBV4-3
CASSRLGEKGYEQYF TRBV7-6
CASSQTGTGIFSPLHF TRBV3-1
CSAREGSGTYEQYF TRBV20-1
CASSLARLLDSNSPLHF TRBV7-8
CASSLEVVGIGTQYF TRBV12-3/TRBV12-4
CASSLGGGQGSQPQHF TRBV3-1
CASSYRDRFYEQYF TRBV6-5
CASSQEVTGQGEAFF TRBV4-3
CASRYTGGAGNQPQHF TRBV12-3/TRBV12-4
CASSSLDAPEQYF TRBV19
CASSGTSQTQYF TRBV6-2/TRBV6-3
CATSTGRASGELFF TRBV15
CASSFASGTVYGYTF TRBV5-1
CASSDLGQMIYEQYF TRBV2
CASSLGGGSYTGELFF TRBV5-5
CATSVAGEYEQYF TRBV24-1
CASSYSMAGGRVGVREKLFF TRBV6-2/TRBV6-3
CAWSQANQPQHF TRBV30
CASNFGQGAFNYGYTF TRBV12-3/TRBV12-4
CASSLGTAPPNF TRBV14
CASSGVSGGYEQYF TRBV25-1
CSAGGTGSRASPLHF TRBV20-1
CASSLSGTPSGAFF TRBV12-3/TRBV12-4
CASSDSSGVGTGELFF TRBV2
CSAGPPTGYGYTF TRBV20-1
CASSPQGGKEETQYF TRBV7-7
CSAGESGRADEQYF TRBV20-1
CASSLGGSSTGELFF TRBV7-3
CASRTSGRSYEQYF TRBV5-1